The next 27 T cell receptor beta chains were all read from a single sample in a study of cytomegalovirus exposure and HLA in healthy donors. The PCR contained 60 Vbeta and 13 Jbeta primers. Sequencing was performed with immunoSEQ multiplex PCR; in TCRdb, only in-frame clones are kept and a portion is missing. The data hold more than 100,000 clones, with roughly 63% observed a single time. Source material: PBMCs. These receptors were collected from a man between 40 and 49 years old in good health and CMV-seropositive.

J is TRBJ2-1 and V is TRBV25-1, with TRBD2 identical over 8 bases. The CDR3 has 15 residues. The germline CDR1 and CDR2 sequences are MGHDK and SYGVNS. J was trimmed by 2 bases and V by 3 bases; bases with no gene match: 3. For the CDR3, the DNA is TGTGCCAGCAGTGAGATAGCGGGAACCTACAATGAGCAGTTCTTC. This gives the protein CASSEIAGTYNEQFF.

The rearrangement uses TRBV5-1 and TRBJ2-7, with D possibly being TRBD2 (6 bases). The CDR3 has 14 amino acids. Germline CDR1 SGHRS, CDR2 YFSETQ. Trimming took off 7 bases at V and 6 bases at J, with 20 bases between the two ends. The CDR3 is CASGRDAGGGEQYF. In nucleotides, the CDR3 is TGCGCCAGCGGAAGGGACGCCGGGGGAGGCGAGCAGTACTTC. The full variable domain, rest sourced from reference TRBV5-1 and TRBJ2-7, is KAGVTQTPRYLIKTRGQQVTLSCSPISGHRSVSWYQQTPGQGLQFLFEYFSETQRNKGNFPGRFSGRQFSNSRSEMNVSTLELGDSALYLCASGRDAGGGEQYFGPGTRLTVT.

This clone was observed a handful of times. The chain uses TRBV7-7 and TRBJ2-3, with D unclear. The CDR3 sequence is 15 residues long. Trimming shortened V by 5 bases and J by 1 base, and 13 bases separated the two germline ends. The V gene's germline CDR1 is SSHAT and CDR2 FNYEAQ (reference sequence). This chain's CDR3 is CASSPSSPGTDTQYF. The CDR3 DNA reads TGTGCCAGCAGCCCGAGTTCCCCTGGCACAGATACGCAGTATTTT.

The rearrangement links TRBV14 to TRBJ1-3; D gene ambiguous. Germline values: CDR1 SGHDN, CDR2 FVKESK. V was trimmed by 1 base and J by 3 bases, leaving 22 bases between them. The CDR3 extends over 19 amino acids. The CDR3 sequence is CASSQAEGKGVLGGNTIYF. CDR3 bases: TGTGCCAGCAGCCAAGCGGAGGGCAAGGGAGTTCTAGGTGGAAACACCATATATTTT.

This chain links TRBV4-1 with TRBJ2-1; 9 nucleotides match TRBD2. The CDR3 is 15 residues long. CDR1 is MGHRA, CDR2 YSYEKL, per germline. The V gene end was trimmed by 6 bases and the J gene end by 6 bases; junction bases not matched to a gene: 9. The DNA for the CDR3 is TGCGCCAGCAGTCGGGGACCGGGACTAGCCAATGAGCAGTTCTTC. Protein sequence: CASSRGPGLANEQFF.

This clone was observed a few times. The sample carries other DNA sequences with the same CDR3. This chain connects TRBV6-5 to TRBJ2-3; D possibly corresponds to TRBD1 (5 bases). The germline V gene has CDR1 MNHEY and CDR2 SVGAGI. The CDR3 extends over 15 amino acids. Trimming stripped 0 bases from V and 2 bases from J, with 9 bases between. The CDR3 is CASSYSGVVTDTQYF. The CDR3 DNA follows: TGTGCCAGCAGTTACTCAGGGGTTGTCACAGATACGCAGTATTTT.

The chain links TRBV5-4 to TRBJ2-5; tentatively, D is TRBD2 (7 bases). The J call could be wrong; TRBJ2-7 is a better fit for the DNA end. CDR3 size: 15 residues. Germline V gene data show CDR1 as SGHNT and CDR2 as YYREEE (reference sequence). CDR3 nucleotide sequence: TGTGCCAGCAGCCCGCGAGGGGGGGGCTCCTACGAGCAGTACTTC. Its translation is CASSPRGGGSYEQYF.

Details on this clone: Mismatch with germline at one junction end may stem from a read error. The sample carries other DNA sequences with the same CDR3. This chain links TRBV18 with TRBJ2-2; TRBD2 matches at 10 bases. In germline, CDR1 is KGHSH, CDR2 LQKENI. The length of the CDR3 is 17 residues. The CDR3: CASSLRLAGQNTGELFF. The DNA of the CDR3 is TGCGCCAGCTCACTCCGACTAGCGGGTCAGAACACCGGGGAGCTGTTTTTT. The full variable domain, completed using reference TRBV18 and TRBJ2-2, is NAGVMQNPRHLVRRRGQEARLRCSPMKGHSHVYWYRQLPEEGLKFMVYLQKENIIDESGMPKERFSAEFPKEGPSILRIQQVVRGDSAAYFCASSLRLAGQNTGELFFGEGSRLTVL.

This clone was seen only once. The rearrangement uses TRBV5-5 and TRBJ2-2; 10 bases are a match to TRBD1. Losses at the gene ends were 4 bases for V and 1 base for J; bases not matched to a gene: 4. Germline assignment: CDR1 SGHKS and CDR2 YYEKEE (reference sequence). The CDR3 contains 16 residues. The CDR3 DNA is TGTGCCAGCAGCGAATGGACAGGGGGGAACACCGGGGAGCTGTTTTTT. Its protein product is CASSEWTGGNTGELFF.

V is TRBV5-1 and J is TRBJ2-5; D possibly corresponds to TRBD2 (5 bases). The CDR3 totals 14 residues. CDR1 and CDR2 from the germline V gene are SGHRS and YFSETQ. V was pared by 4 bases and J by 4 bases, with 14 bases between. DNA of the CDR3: TGCGCCAGCAGCGATCGAGGTCGGGGAGAGACCCAGTACTTC. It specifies CASSDRGRGETQYF.

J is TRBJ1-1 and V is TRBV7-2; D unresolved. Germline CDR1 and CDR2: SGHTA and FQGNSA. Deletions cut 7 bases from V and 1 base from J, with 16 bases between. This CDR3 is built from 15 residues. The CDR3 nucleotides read TGTGCCAGCACCGTTACGTATACTTGGAACACTGAAGCTTTCTTT. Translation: CASTVTYTWNTEAFF.

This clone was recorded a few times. CDR3 coding DNA: TGTGCCAGTAGTATCCAAACAGGGTACAATCAGCCCCAGCATTTT. It codes for CASSIQTGYNQPQHF. This rearrangement joins TRBV19 to TRBJ1-5; D perhaps matches TRBD1 (6 bases). This CDR3 spans 15 amino acids. The germline V gene encodes CDR1 LNHDA and CDR2 SQIVND (reference sequence). Trimming took 3 bases from V and 3 from J, leaving 12 bases between them.

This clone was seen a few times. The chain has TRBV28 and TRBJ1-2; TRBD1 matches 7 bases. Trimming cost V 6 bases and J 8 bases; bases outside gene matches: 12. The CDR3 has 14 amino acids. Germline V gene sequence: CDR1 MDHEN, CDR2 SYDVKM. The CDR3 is CASSRGQDRSGYTF. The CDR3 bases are TGTGCCAGCAGCCGAGGACAGGACAGGTCGGGCTACACCTTC.

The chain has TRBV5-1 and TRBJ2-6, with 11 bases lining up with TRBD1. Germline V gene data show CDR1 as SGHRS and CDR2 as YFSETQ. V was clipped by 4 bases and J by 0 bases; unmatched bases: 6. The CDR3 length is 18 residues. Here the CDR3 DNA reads TGCGCCAGCAGCCCGGCCGGGACAGGGGGCTCTGGGGCCAACGTCCTGACTTTC. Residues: CASSPAGTGGSGANVLTF.

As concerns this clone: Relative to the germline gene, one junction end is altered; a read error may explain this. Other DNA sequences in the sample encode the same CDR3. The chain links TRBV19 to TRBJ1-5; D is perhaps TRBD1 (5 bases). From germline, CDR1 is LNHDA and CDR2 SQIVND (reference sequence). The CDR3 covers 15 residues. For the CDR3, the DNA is TGTGCCAGTATCCCAGGGCCCTATAGCAATCAGCCCCAGCACTTT. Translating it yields CASIPGPYSNQPQHF.

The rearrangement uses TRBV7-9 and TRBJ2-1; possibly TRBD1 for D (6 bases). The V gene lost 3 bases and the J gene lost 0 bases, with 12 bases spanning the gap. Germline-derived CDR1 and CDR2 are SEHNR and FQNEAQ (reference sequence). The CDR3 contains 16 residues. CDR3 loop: CASSFRDTSSYNEQFF. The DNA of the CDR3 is TGTGCCAGCAGCTTTCGGGACACCAGCTCCTACAATGAGCAGTTCTTC.

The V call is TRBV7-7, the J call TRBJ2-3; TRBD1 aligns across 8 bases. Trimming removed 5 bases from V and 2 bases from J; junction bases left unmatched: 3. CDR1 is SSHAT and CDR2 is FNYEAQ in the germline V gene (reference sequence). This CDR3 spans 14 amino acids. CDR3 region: CASSPRGHTDTQYF. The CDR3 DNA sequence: TGTGCCAGCAGCCCCAGGGGGCACACAGATACGCAGTATTTT. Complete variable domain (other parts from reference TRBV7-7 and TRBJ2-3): GAGVSQSPRYKVTKRGQDVTLRCDPISSHATLYWYQQALGQGPEFLTYFNYEAQPDKSGLPSDRFSAERPEGSISTLTIQRTEQRDSAMYRCASSPRGHTDTQYFGPGTRLTVL.

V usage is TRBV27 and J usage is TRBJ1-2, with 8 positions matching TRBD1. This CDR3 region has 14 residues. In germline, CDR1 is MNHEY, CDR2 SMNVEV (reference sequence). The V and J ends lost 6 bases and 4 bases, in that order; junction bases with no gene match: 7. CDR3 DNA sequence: TGTGCCAGCAGATCAGGGGGCGGAATCTATGGCTACACCTTC. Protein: CASRSGGGIYGYTF.

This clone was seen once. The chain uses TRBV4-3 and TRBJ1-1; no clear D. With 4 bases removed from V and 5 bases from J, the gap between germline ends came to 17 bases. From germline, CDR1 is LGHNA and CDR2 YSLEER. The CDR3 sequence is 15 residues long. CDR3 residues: CASSPNKGESTEAFF. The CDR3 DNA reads TGCGCCAGCAGCCCAAACAAGGGAGAGTCTACTGAAGCTTTCTTT.

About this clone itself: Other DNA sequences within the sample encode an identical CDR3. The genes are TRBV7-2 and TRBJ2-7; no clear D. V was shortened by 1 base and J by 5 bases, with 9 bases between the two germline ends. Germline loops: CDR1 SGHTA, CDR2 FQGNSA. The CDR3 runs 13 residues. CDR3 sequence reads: CASSLVQAHEQYF. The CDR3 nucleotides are TGTGCCAGCAGCTTAGTGCAGGCACACGAGCAGTACTTC.

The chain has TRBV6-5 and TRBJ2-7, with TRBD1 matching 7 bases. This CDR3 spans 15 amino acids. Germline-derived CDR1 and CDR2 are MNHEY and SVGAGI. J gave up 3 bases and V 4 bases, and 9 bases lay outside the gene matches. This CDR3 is CASSSPARQGYEQYF. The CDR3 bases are TGTGCCAGCAGTTCCCCCGCTCGACAGGGCTACGAGCAGTACTTC.

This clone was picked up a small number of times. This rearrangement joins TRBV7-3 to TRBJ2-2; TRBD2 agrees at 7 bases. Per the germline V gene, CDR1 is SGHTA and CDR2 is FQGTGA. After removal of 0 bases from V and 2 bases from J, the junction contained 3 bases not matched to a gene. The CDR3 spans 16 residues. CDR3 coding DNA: TGTGCCAGCAGCTTAACTGGGACTACCAACACCGGGGAGCTGTTTTTT. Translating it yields CASSLTGTTNTGELFF.

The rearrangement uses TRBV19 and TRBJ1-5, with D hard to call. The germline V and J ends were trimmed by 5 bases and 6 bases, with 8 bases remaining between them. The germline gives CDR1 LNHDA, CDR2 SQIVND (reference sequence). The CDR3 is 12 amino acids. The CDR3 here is CASSQQLQPQHF. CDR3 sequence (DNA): TGTGCCAGTAGTCAACAGCTTCAGCCCCAGCATTTT.

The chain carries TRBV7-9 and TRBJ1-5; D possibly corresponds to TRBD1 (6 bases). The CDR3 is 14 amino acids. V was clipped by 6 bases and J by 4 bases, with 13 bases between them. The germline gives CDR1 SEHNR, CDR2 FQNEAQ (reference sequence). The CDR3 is CASRLAGANQPQHF. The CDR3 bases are TGTGCCAGCAGGCTGGCAGGGGCAAATCAGCCCCAGCATTTT.

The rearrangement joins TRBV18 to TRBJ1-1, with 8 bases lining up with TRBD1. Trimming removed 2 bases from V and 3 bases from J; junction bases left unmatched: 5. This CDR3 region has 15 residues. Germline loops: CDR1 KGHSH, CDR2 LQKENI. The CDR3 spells CASSPGQGGYTEAFF. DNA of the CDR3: TGTGCCAGCTCACCAGGACAGGGAGGGTACACTGAAGCTTTCTTT.

CDR3 coding DNA: TGTGCCTGTTTCCCGGGACAGGGAATGAACACTGAAGCTTTCTTT. Its protein is CACFPGQGMNTEAFF. The chain carries TRBV30 and TRBJ1-1; 9 bases map to TRBD1. The CDR3 has 15 residues. J was trimmed by 0 bases and V by 6 bases; bases with no gene match: 8. Germline V gives CDR1 GTSNPN, CDR2 SVGIG (reference sequence).

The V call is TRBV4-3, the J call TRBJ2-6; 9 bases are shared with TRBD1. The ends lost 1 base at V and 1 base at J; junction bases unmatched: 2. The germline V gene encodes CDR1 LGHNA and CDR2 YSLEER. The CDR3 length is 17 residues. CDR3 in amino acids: CASSQGTGVSGANVLTF. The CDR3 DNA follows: TGCGCCAGCAGCCAAGGGACAGGGGTATCTGGGGCCAACGTCCTGACTTTC.